The 24 T cell receptor beta chains below come from one sample, sequenced in a study of CD8+CD57+ T cells in acquired aplastic anemia. Genomic DNA constituted the template upon which TCR beta VDJ and CDR3 profiling was performed. Using its own MiXCR run on the reads, TCRdb lists one record per CDR3 protein. The data show 150,000 to 200,000 distinct CDR3 sequences, with 50% to 75% seen just once and around 45% held by the top ten. The specimen was sorted CD4+, CD8+, or CD8+CD57+ T cells (not recorded which) from PBMCs. The receptors come from a human donor with severe aplastic anemia or a healthy control (not recorded which).

As regards this clonotype: Given a much more abundant clone one base away, this may be a read error. This rearrangement joins TRBV15 to TRBJ1-2; D call uncertain. CDR1 LNHNV and CDR2 YYDKDF come from the germline V gene (reference sequence). This CDR3 comprises 14 residues. The DNA of the CDR3 is TGTGGCACCAGCAGTCCGAGGATTAACTATGGCTACACCTTC. Protein sequence: CGTSSPRINYGYTF.

The V and J genes are TRBV6-1 and TRBJ1-5, with 9 bases lining up with TRBD1. The V gene end was trimmed by 5 bases and the J gene end by 3 bases; junction bases not matched to a gene: 5. Germline V gene data show CDR1 as MNHNS and CDR2 as SASEGT. The CDR3 consists of 15 residues. CDR3 sequence reads: CASSSGQGNNQPQHF. Here the CDR3 DNA reads TGTGCCAGCAGTTCAGGACAGGGGAACAATCAGCCCCAGCATTTT.

V gene TRBV10-1 combines with J gene TRBJ1-2; 8 bases are shared with TRBD1. With V trimmed by 5 bases and J by 4 bases, 6 bases remained unmatched. This CDR3 has 14 amino acids. Germline values: CDR1 WNHNN, CDR2 SYGVQD (reference sequence). The CDR3 loop is CASSPGQEFYGYTF. The CDR3 bases are TGCGCCAGCAGTCCGGGACAGGAGTTCTATGGCTACACCTTC.

The chain has TRBV11-2 and TRBJ1-2; perhaps TRBD1 as D (5 bases). The germline CDR1 and CDR2 sequences are SGHAT and FQNNGV. The V end lost 5 bases, the J end lost 4 bases, and 17 bases lay between the germline ends. The CDR3 has 15 amino acids. The CDR3 region is CASSPGTGPFYGYTF. CDR3 sequence (DNA): TGTGCCAGCAGCCCAGGGACCGGACCCTTCTATGGCTACACCTTC.

The J gene is TRBJ1-1, the V gene TRBV6-2 or TRBV6-3; D uncertain. Germline loops: CDR1 MNHEY, CDR2 SVGEGT. Trimming stripped 6 bases from V and 7 bases from J, with 12 bases between. CDR3 length equals 12 residues. Written as DNA, the CDR3 is TGTGCCAGCAGGTCTCACTCGAGTGAAGCTTTCTTT. It encodes CASRSHSSEAFF.

CDR3 residues: CASSSPGVGEQYF. CDR3 in DNA: TGTGCCAGCAGCTCCCCAGGGGTAGGGGAGCAGTACTTC. This chain joins TRBV7-9 and TRBJ2-7; TRBD1 might be the D (6 bases). Trimming left V 4 bases short and J 7 bases short, with 14 bases between. CDR3 size: 13 residues. Germline lookup yields CDR1 SEHNR and CDR2 FQNEAQ (reference sequence).

This clonotype was seen a few times. The V call is TRBV7-2, the J call TRBJ1-1, with D hard to call. Per germline, CDR1 SGHTA and CDR2 FQGNSA. This CDR3 has 13 amino acids. The V and J ends lost 5 bases and 2 bases respectively, with 9 bases between them. This CDR3 reads CASSPRFNTEAFF. Here the CDR3 DNA reads TGTGCCAGCAGCCCAAGATTTAACACTGAAGCTTTCTTT.

The rearrangement joins TRBV7-3 to TRBJ2-1; no clear D. The CDR3 length is 13 residues. Per the germline V gene, CDR1 is SGHTA and CDR2 is FQGTGA. V was clipped by 3 bases and J by 5 bases, with 8 bases between them. The CDR3 bases are TGTGCCAGCAGCTTGGACGAGGACAATGAGCAGTTCTTC. Residues: CASSLDEDNEQFF.

The genes are TRBV27 and TRBJ1-6; D not certain. The germline CDR1 and CDR2 sequences are MNHEY and SMNVEV (reference sequence). V was trimmed by 4 bases and J by 4 bases, leaving 17 bases between them. This CDR3 region has 17 residues. Written as DNA, the CDR3 is TGTGCCAGCAGTTCGCGGACGGAGGGCCTATATAATTCACCCCTCCACTTT. Its protein product is CASSSRTEGLYNSPLHF.

A word on this clonotype: The junction differs from germline at one of its ends, possibly a read error. The V call is TRBV7-2, the J call TRBJ1-1, with a weak D call TRBD1 (6 bases). Germline-derived CDR1 and CDR2 are SGHTA and FQGNSA. The CDR3 sequence is 13 residues long. CDR3 in amino acids: CDSSSNRDTEAFF. The CDR3, as DNA: TGTGACAGCAGCTCGAACAGGGACACTGAAGCTTTCTTT.

This clonotype was detected only a few times. The J gene is TRBJ1-2, the V gene TRBV15, with 9 bases that match TRBD1. This CDR3 contains 14 residues. Germline V gene sequence: CDR1 LNHNV, CDR2 YYDKDF (reference sequence). Losses at the gene ends were 0 bases for V and 8 bases for J; bases not matched to a gene: 4. Here the CDR3 reads CATSRDRTGGGYTF. CDR3 DNA: TGTGCCACCAGCAGAGATAGAACAGGGGGCGGCTACACCTTC.

The gene calls are TRBV2 and TRBJ2-5; D not resolved. The V end was cut by 5 bases, the J end by 2 bases, with 6 bases between. The CDR3 has 12 amino acids. CDR1 is SNHLY, CDR2 FYNNEI, per germline. For the CDR3, the DNA is TGTGCCAGCAGTTTTGGGCAAGAGACCCAGTACTTC. This translates into CASSFGQETQYF.

Remarks on this clonotype: The junction shows a germline mismatch at one end, possibly a read error. The J gene is TRBJ2-2, the V gene TRBV7-6, with TRBD2 as a possible D gene (5 bases). The CDR3 loop spans 14 amino acids. Germline V gene sequence: CDR1 SGHVS, CDR2 FNYEAQ. The CDR3 loop is CASSFSEGTGELSW. CDR3 DNA: TGTGCCAGCAGCTTTTCGGAAGGCACCGGGGAGCTGTCTTGG.

The CDR3 is CASRHNYEQYF. CDR3 DNA: TGTGCCAGCAGACATAACTACGAGCAGTACTTC. V and J are TRBV7-3 and TRBJ2-7; D is unclear. There are 11 residues in the CDR3. Looked up from germline, CDR1 is SGHTA and CDR2 is FQGTGA. V was cut by 6 bases and J by 3 bases, with 6 bases left in between.

This chain connects TRBV29-1 to TRBJ2-7, with 9 bases that match TRBD1. Germline V lookup: CDR1 SQVTM, CDR2 ANQGSEA. The V segment lost 3 bases and the J segment 1 base; nucleotides outside the gene matches: 7. This CDR3 has 15 residues. DNA for the CDR3: TGCAGCGTTGAGGGGACAGGGCCGGGGTCCTACGAGCAGTACTTC. Protein product: CSVEGTGPGSYEQYF.

This clonotype was detected many times. V is TRBV5-4 and J is TRBJ1-2; perhaps TRBD1 as D (6 bases). The CDR3 runs 14 residues. Trimming stripped 4 bases from V and 3 bases from J, with 13 bases between. Germline CDR1 is SGHNT and CDR2 is YYREEE (reference sequence). The CDR3 reads CASSRQQGYYGYTF. The CDR3 bases are TGTGCCAGCAGCCGCCAACAGGGATACTATGGCTACACCTTC. The variable domain in full, completed from reference TRBV5-4 and TRBJ1-2, reads ETGVTQSPTHLIKTRGQQVTLRCSSQSGHNTVSWYQQALGQGPQFIFQYYREEENGRGNFPPRFSGLQFPNYSSELNVNALELDDSALYLCASSRQQGYYGYTFGSGTRLTVV.

J is TRBJ1-1 and V is TRBV10-2; D call uncertain. Trimming took 6 bases from V and 6 from J, leaving 17 bases between them. The germline CDR1 and CDR2 sequences are WSHSY and SAAADI. CDR3 size: 14 residues. Written as DNA, the CDR3 is TGCGCCAGCAGCCCTTCACCGGACGGGGCTGAAGCTTTCTTT. Residues: CASSPSPDGAEAFF.

This sequence joins TRBV5-1 and TRBJ1-4; the D gene is possibly TRBD1 (6 bases). CDR3 length equals 16 residues. Trimming cost V 0 bases and J 4 bases, with 13 bases left between them. Germline-derived CDR1 and CDR2 are SGHRS and YFSETQ. CDR3 bases: TGCGCCAGCAGCTTGGCCGGTGGGACACTTAATGAAAAACTGTTTTTT. It yields the protein CASSLAGGTLNEKLFF.

The chain combines TRBV7-3 with TRBJ1-1; D is undetermined. CDR3 length: 15 residues. Germline-derived CDR1 and CDR2 are SGHTA and FQGTGA. The V end was cut by 1 base, the J end by 1 base, with 10 bases between. Here the CDR3 DNA reads TGTGCCAGCAGCTTAAAGGCCCTGACGAACACTGAAGCTTTCTTT. It is translated as CASSLKALTNTEAFF.

In this sample, this clonotype turned up many times. The chain has TRBV2 and TRBJ1-2, with D uncertain. This CDR3 is built from 15 residues. Germline V lookup: CDR1 SNHLY, CDR2 FYNNEI. With 6 bases removed from V and 0 bases from J, the gap between germline ends came to 14 bases. Here the CDR3 reads CASRAAVPANYGYTF. The DNA of the CDR3 is TGTGCCAGCAGAGCCGCGGTTCCAGCTAACTATGGCTACACCTTC.

V gene TRBV29-1 combines with J gene TRBJ1-1; D not certain. The V gene's germline CDR1 is SQVTM and CDR2 ANQGSEA. Trimming stripped 7 bases from V and 4 bases from J, with 13 bases between. CDR3 length: 12 amino acids. In DNA form, the CDR3 reads TGCAGCGCCCTTATCGGAGTCACTGAAGCTTTCTTT. Amino acids: CSALIGVTEAFF.

This chain uses TRBV7-2 with TRBJ2-7, with D unclear. With 5 bases removed from V and 1 base from J, the gap between germline ends came to 12 bases. Germline V gives CDR1 SGHTA, CDR2 FQGNSA. The CDR3 spans 14 residues. Written as DNA, the CDR3 is TGTGCCAGCAGCCTAGACCCAGTTTCCTACGAGCAGTACTTC. It encodes CASSLDPVSYEQYF.

As to this clonotype: The junction and the germline gene differ at one end; a read error may be behind it. The chain carries TRBV7-9 and TRBJ2-5; 7 positions match TRBD2. Germline V gene sequence: CDR1 SEHNR, CDR2 FQNEAQ (reference sequence). The CDR3 extends over 15 amino acids. CDR3: CSSSLARGSGETQYF. The CDR3 nucleotides read TGTTCCAGCAGCTTAGCGCGGGGGTCAGGGGAGACCCAGTACTTC.

Note on this clonotype: A much larger clone lies one base from this, so it may be a read error. The chain links TRBV27 to TRBJ2-7; weak D call: TRBD2 (6 bases). The length of the CDR3 is 14 residues. V lost 5 bases and J lost 6, with 17 bases in between. From germline, CDR1 is MNHEY and CDR2 SMNVEV (reference sequence). The DNA of the CDR3 is TGTGCCAGCAGTGCCACGACTAGTCCCTCCGAGCAGTACTTC. Protein sequence: CASSATTSPSEQYF.